This T cell receptor beta chain was identified in a study of cytomegalovirus exposure and HLA in healthy donors. The wider study: The Caucasian-associated ancestry cluster contained 65% to 85% of the roughly 400 genotyped donors.

13 Jbeta primers and 60 Vbeta primers were used for the PCR. The data were produced by immunoSEQ multiplex PCR, yet TCRdb's version contains in-frame clones alone and is incomplete. This sample has 64,000 or so clones; about 85% occur once, and the top ten carry 9.5% to 12%. This CDR3 region has 15 residues. Germline V CDR1 and CDR2: MNHNS, SASEGT. Study results and caveats: Because they were indistinguishable, some V segments, including TRBV6-2 and TRBV6-3, were excluded. Testing in vitro showed three CMV-associated chains specific for CMV antigens. Using a false discovery rate of 0.05, a later analysis showed that 16,000 or so TCR beta sequences were associated with HLA alleles.

As regards this clone: Its antigen is as yet unknown. At one end the junction does not follow the germline gene, possibly because of a read error.

The chain uses TRBV6-1 and TRBJ2-2; D unclear. The TCR comes from a female donor in good health and CMV-seronegative. Source material: PBMCs. Here the CDR3 reads CASTEPQANTGELFF. DNA of the CDR3: TGTGCCAGCACTGAACCCCAGGCGAACACCGGGGAGCTGTTTTTT.